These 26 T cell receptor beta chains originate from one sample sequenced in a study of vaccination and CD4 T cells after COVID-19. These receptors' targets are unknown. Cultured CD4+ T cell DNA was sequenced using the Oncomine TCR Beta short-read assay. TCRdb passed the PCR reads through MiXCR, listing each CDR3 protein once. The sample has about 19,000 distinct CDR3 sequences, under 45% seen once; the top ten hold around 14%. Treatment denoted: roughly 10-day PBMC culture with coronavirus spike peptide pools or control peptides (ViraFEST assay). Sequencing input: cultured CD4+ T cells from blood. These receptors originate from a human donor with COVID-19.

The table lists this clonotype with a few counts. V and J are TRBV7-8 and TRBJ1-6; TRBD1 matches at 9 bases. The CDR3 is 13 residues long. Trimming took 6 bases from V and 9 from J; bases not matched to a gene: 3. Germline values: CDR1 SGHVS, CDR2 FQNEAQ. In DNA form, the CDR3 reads TGTGCCAGCAGGGGACAGGGAGGTTCACCCCTCCACTTT. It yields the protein CASRGQGGSPLHF.

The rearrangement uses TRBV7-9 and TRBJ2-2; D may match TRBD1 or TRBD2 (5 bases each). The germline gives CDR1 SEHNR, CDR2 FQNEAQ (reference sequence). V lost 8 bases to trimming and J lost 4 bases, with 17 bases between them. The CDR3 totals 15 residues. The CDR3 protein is CASRPGGGSTGELFF. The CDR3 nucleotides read TGTGCCAGCCGCCCTGGTGGGGGAAGCACCGGGGAGCTGTTTTTT.

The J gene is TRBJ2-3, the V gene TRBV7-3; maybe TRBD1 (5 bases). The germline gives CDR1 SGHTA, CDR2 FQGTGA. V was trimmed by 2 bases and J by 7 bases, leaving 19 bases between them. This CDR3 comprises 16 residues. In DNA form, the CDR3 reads TGTGCCAGCAGCTTAGGGGATGCAGGGTTTTGGAATACGCAGTATTTT. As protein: CASSLGDAGFWNTQYF.

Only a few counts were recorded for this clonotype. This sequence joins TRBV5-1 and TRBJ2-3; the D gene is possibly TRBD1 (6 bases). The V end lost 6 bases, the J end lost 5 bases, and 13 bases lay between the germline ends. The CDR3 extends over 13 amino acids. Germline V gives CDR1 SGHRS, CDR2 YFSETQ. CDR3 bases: TGCGCCAGCACCGACGTAGGGGGAGATACGCAGTATTTT. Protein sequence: CASTDVGGDTQYF.

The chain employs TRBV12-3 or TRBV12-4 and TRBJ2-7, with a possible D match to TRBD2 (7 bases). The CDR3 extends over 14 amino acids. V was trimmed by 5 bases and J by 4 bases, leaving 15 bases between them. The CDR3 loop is CASSQGLGGYEQYF. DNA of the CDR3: TGTGCCAGCAGTCAGGGGTTGGGGGGGTACGAGCAGTACTTC.

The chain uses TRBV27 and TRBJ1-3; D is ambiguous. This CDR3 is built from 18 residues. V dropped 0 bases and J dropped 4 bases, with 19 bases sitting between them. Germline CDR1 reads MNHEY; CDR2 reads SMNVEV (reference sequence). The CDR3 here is CASSLSAGRSLGGNTIYF. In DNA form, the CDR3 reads TGTGCCAGCAGTTTATCCGCTGGAAGGTCCCTCGGCGGAAACACCATATATTTT.

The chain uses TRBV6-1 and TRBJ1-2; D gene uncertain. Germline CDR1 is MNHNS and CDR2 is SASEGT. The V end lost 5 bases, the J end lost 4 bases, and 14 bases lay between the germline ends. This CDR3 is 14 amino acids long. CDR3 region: CASSRAHGSYGYTF. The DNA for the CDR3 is TGTGCCAGCAGTCGGGCCCACGGATCCTATGGCTACACCTTC.

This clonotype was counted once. The CDR3 nucleotides are TGCAGTGCTTCCGACCTCGGGTTTAATGAAAAACTGTTTTTT. Encoded protein: CSASDLGFNEKLFF. The chain has TRBV20-1 and TRBJ1-4; D unresolved. Germline-derived CDR1 and CDR2 are DFQATT and SNEGSKA (reference sequence). The V end was cut by 5 bases, the J end by 4 bases, with 14 bases between. This CDR3 contains 14 residues.

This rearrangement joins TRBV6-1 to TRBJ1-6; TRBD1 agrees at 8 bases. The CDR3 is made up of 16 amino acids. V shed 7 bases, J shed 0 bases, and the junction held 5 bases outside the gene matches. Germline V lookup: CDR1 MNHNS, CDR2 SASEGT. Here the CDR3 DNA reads TGTGCCAGCACCCGACAGGGGAGCTCCTATAATTCACCCCTCCACTTT. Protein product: CASTRQGSSYNSPLHF.

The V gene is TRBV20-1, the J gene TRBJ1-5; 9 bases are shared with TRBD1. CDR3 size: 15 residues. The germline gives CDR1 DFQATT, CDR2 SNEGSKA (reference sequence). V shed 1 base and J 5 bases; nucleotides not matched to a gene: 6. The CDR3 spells CSARAWTGEDQPQHF. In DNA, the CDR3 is TGCAGTGCTAGAGCCTGGACAGGGGAGGATCAGCCCCAGCATTTT.

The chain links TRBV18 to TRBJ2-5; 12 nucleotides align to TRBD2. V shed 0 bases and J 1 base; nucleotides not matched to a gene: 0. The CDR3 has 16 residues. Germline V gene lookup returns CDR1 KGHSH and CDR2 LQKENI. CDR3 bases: TGTGCCAGCTCACCACCGGGACTAGCGGGCCAAGAGACCCAGTACTTC. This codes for CASSPPGLAGQETQYF.

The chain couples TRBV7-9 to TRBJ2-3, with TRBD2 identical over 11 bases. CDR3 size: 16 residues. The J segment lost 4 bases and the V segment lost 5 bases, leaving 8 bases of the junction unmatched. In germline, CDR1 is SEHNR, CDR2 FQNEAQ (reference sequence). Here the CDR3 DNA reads TGTGCCAGCAGCCGGACTCCGGGACTAGCGGCAGATACGCAGTATTTT. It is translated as CASSRTPGLAADTQYF.

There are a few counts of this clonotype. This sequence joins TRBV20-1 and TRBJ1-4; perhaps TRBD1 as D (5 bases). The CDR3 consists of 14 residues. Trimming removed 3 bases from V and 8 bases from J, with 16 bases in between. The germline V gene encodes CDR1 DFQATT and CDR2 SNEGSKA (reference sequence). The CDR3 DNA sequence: TGCAGTGCTAGGACGTCAGGGCAACAAGAAAAACTGTTTTTT. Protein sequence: CSARTSGQQEKLFF.

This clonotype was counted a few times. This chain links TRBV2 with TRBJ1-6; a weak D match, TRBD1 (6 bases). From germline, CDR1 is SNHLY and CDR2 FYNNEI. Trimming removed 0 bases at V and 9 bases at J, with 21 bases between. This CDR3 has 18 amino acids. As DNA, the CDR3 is TGTGCCAGCAGTGAAGCGCTTCGGAGACAGGCGTCGCGTTCACCCCTCCACTTT. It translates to CASSEALRRQASRSPLHF.

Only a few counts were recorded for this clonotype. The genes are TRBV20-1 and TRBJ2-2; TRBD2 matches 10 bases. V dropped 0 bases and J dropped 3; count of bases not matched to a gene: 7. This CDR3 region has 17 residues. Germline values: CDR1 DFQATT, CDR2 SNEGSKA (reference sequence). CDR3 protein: CSARDRLAGADTGELFF. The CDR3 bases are TGCAGTGCTAGAGATCGTCTAGCGGGGGCCGACACCGGGGAGCTGTTTTTT.

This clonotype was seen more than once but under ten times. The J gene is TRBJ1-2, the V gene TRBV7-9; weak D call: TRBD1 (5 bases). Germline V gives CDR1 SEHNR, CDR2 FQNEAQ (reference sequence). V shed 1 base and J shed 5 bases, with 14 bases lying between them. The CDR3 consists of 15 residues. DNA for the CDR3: TGTGCCAGCAGCTTAGAGACGGGACGGAGGTATGGCTACACCTTC. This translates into CASSLETGRRYGYTF.

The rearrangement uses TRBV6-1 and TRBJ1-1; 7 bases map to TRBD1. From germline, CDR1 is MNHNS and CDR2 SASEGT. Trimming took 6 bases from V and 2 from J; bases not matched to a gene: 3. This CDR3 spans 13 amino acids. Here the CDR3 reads CASRQGPNTEAFF. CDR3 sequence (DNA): TGTGCCAGCAGACAGGGGCCTAACACTGAAGCTTTCTTT.

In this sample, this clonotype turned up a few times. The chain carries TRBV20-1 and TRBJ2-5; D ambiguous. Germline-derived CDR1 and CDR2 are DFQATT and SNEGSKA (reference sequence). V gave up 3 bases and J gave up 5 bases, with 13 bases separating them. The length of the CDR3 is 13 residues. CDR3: CSASSSVGETQYF. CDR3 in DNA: TGCAGTGCTAGTAGTAGTGTGGGGGAGACCCAGTACTTC.

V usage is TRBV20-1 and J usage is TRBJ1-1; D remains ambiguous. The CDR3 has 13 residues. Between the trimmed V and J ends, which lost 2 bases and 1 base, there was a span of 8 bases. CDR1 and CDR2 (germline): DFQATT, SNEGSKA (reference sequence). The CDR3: CSARRSKNTEAFF. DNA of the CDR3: TGCAGTGCTAGACGTTCTAAGAACACTGAAGCTTTCTTT.

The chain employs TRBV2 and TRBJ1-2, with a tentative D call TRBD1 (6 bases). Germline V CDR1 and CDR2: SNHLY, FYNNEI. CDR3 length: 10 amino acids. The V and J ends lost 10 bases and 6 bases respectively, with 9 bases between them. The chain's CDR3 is CAIQGNGYTF. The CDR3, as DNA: TGTGCCATACAGGGAAATGGCTACACCTTC.

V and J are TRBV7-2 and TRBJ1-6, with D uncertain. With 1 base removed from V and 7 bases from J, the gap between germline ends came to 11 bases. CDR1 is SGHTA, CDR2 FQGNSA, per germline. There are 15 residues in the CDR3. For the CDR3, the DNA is TGTGCCAGCAGCTTAGGGTCCACGGGAAATTCACCCCTCCACTTT. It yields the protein CASSLGSTGNSPLHF.

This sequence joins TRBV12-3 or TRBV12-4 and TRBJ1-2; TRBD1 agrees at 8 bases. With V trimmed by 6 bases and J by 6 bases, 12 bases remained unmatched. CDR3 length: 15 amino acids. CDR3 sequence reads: CASSLDRGKRHGYTF. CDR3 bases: TGTGCCAGCAGCCTCGACAGGGGCAAGCGACATGGCTACACCTTC.

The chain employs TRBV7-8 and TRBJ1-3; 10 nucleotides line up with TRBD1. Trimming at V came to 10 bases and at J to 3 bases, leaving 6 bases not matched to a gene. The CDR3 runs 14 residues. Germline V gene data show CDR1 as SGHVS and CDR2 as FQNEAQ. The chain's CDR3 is CATYGQGGGNTIYF. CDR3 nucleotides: TGTGCCACTTACGGACAGGGGGGTGGAAACACCATATATTTT.

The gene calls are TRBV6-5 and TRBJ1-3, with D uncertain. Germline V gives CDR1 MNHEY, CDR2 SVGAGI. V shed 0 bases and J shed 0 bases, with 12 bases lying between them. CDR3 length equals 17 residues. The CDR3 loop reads CASSYSVAASSGNTIYF. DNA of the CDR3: TGTGCCAGCAGTTACTCCGTGGCAGCGAGCTCTGGAAACACCATATATTTT.

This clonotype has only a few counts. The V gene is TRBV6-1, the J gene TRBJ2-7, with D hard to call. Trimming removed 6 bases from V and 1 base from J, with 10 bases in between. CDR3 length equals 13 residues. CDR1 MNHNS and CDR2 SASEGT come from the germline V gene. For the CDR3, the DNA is TGTGCCAGCAGCCAGGCTACGTCCTACGAGCAGTACTTC. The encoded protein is CASSQATSYEQYF.

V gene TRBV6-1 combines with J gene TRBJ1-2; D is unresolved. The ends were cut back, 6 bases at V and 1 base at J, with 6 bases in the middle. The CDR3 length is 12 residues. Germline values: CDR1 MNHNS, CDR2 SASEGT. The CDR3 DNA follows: TGTGCCAGCAGCTTTAATAACTATGGCTACACCTTC. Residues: CASSFNNYGYTF.